Listed below are T cell receptor beta chains from one sample, sequenced in a study of T cells in Graves' hyperthyroidism and ophthalmopathy. TCRdb ran MiXCR on the multiplex PCR reads and lists one entry per CDR3 protein. The table lists about 540,000 distinct CDR3 sequences, roughly 50% of them singletons, with roughly 8.2% in the top ten. Sequenced sample: peripheral blood or thyroid tissue (not recorded which). These receptors were collected from a woman between 18 and 29 years old with Graves' hyperthyroidism. CDR3s include the opening cysteine and the closing phenylalanine or tryptophan. Each record gives: CDR3 protein, CDR3 DNA, J gene, V gene, D gene, CDR3 length, clone size. A D gene is named only where the DNA matches it firmly. Part of the rows lack a size; the others show once, few, many or a class for expanded clones.

CDR3: CASSQDLVETQYF
DNA: TGTGCCAGCAGCCAAGATCTTGTTGAGACCCAGTACTTC
J: TRBJ2-5
V: TRBV7-6
D: .
length: 13
size: few

CDR3: CASTPRDRGNQPQHF
DNA: TGTGCCAGCACACCCCGAGACAGGGGTAATCAGCCCCAGCATTTT
J: TRBJ1-5
V: TRBV19
D: TRBD1
length: 15
size: once

CDR3: CASSVAGGNYGYTF
DNA: TGCGCCAGCAGCGTCGCAGGGGGCAACTATGGCTACACCTTC
J: TRBJ1-2
V: TRBV5-1
D: TRBD1
length: 14
size: few

CDR3: CASSVNNYGYTF
DNA: TGTGCCAGCAGCGTGAACAACTATGGCTACACCTTC
J: TRBJ1-2
V: TRBV12-3/TRBV12-4
D: .
length: 12
size: few

CDR3: CASSSRDFLNYGYTF
DNA: TGTGCCAGCAGCTCCCGGGATTTCCTGAACTATGGCTACACCTTC
J: TRBJ1-2
V: TRBV11-2
D: .
length: 15
size: few

CDR3: CASSKQGASYEQYF
DNA: TGTGCCAGTAGCAAACAGGGGGCCTCATACGAGCAGTACTTC
J: TRBJ2-7
V: TRBV19
D: TRBD1
length: 14
size: many

CDR3: CASSILGQGALETQYF
DNA: TGTGCCAGTAGTATCCTGGGACAGGGGGCTCTAGAGACCCAGTACTTC
J: TRBJ2-5
V: TRBV19
D: TRBD1
length: 16
size: .

CDR3: CASSLDVTYEQYF
DNA: TGTGCCAGCAGCTTAGATGTTACCTACGAGCAGTACTTC
J: TRBJ2-7
V: TRBV5-6
D: .
length: 13
size: .

CDR3: CATSSVGTGVGNQPQHF
DNA: TGTGCCACCAGCAGCGTCGGGACAGGGGTTGGCAATCAGCCCCAGCATTTT
J: TRBJ1-5
V: TRBV15
D: TRBD1
length: 17
size: .

CDR3: CASGEPGQTNYGYTF
DNA: TGTGCTAGTGGTGAGCCGGGACAGACTAACTATGGCTACACCTTC
J: TRBJ1-2
V: TRBV10-1
D: TRBD1
length: 15
size: .

CDR3: CASSPSSLAGTTGELFF
DNA: TGTGCCAGCAGCCCCTCATCGCTAGCGGGAACCACCGGGGAGCTGTTTTTT
J: TRBJ2-2
V: TRBV2
D: TRBD2
length: 17
size: once

CDR3: CASSEALARYYEQYF
DNA: TGTGCCAGCAGTGAAGCGCTAGCGAGGTACTACGAGCAGTACTTC
J: TRBJ2-7
V: TRBV2
D: .
length: 15
size: few

CDR3: CSARDPLAANTGELFF
DNA: TGCAGTGCTAGAGATCCCCTAGCGGCAAACACCGGGGAGCTGTTTTTT
J: TRBJ2-2
V: TRBV20-1
D: TRBD2
length: 16
size: .

CDR3: CATSDLSHGDYGYTF
DNA: TGTGCCACCAGTGATTTAAGCCACGGGGACTATGGCTACACCTTC
J: TRBJ1-2
V: TRBV2
D: .
length: 15
size: .

CDR3: CATSRQGAGDTQYF
DNA: TGTGCCACCAGCAGACAGGGGGCCGGAGATACGCAGTATTTT
J: TRBJ2-3
V: TRBV15
D: TRBD1
length: 14
size: .

CDR3: CSVVGTVLNTEAFF
DNA: TGCAGCGTTGTTGGGACAGTACTGAACACTGAAGCTTTCTTT
J: TRBJ1-1
V: TRBV29-1
D: TRBD1
length: 14
size: .

CDR3: CASSRTSGTEQQYF
DNA: TGTGCCAGCAGTAGGACTAGCGGAACCGAGCAGCAGTACTTC
J: TRBJ2-7
V: TRBV2
D: TRBD2
length: 14
size: .

CDR3: CASSLLMGNTIYF
DNA: TGTGCCAGCAGCCTTCTGATGGGAAACACCATATATTTT
J: TRBJ1-3
V: TRBV7-9
D: .
length: 13
size: many

CDR3: CASSWWGGRGETQYF
DNA: TGTGCCAGCAGCTGGTGGGGGGGCAGGGGAGAGACCCAGTACTTC
J: TRBJ2-5
V: TRBV7-3
D: .
length: 15
size: few

CDR3: CASISSRASDTQYF
DNA: TGTGCCAGTATCAGTTCGAGGGCATCAGATACGCAGTATTTT
J: TRBJ2-3
V: TRBV19
D: .
length: 14
size: .

CDR3: CASSWQGADSYEQYF
DNA: TGCGCCAGCAGCTGGCAGGGGGCGGACTCCTACGAGCAGTACTTC
J: TRBJ2-7
V: TRBV5-1
D: TRBD1
length: 15
size: .

CDR3: CASREGPNTEAFF
DNA: TGTGCCAGCAGGGAGGGTCCGAACACTGAAGCTTTCTTT
J: TRBJ1-1
V: TRBV2
D: .
length: 13
size: few